This is a list of T cell receptor beta chains from one sample in a study of beta chain features in type 1 diabetes. TCRdb's copy holds only in-frame clones and misses some; the assay was immunoSEQ multiplex PCR. The sample yields almost 250,000 clones, roughly 14% seen once. Sequencing used naive CD4+ T cells from blood. These receptors all come from a woman in her forties in good health. Each CDR3 is given with its conserved first and last residue. Fields, in order: J gene, clone size, V gene, D gene, CDR3 protein, CDR3 DNA. The D gene is left open where the match is weak. Size is omitted from some rows. Given values are once, few, many or a class for expanded clones.

TRBJ1-1 few TRBV9 TRBD1 CASSGGTGLTEAFF TGTGCCAGCAGCGGGGGGACAGGGCTTACTGAAGCTTTCTTT
TRBJ2-5 few TRBV7-9 NA CASSDGQYQETQYF TGTGCCAGCAGTGATGGACAGTACCAAGAGACCCAGTACTTC
TRBJ2-7 NA TRBV15 TRBD1 CATSRDGQGTGAEQYF TGTGCCACCAGCAGAGATGGTCAAGGGACAGGGGCCGAGCAGTACTTC
TRBJ2-7 few TRBV28 NA CASRTGFSYEQYF TGTGCCAGCAGAACAGGGTTCTCCTACGAGCAGTACTTC
TRBJ2-5 few TRBV2 NA CASSEGGEETQYF TGTGCCAGCAGCGAGGGGGGGGAAGAGACCCAGTACTTC
TRBJ2-2 NA TRBV2 NA CASTPRLATLTGELFF TGTGCCAGCACCCCCCGGCTAGCGACTCTCACCGGGGAGCTGTTTTTT
TRBJ2-1 NA TRBV7-2 NA CASSLVRVDEQFF TGTGCCAGCAGCTTAGTGCGGGTCGATGAGCAGTTCTTC
TRBJ2-5 NA TRBV7-9 NA CASSTGTTGEETQYF TGTGCCAGCAGCACGGGGACCACGGGGGAAGAGACCCAGTACTTC
TRBJ2-3 NA TRBV11-2 TRBD2 CASSLGVTSGVTDTQYF TGTGCCAGCAGCCTGGGAGTGACTAGCGGGGTCACAGATACGCAGTATTTT
TRBJ2-5 NA TRBV27 NA CASSATPGTQYF TGTGCCAGCAGTGCCACGCCGGGGACCCAGTACTTC
TRBJ2-5 NA TRBV12-5 NA CASGREETQYF TGTGCTAGTGGCCGAGAAGAGACCCAGTACTTC
TRBJ2-2 NA TRBV12-5 NA CASGSGSTGELFF TGTGCTAGTGGTTCAGGGTCAACCGGGGAGCTGTTTTTT
TRBJ2-3 few TRBV5-6 TRBD2 CASSWASGGGYTQYF TGTGCCAGCAGCTGGGCTAGCGGGGGAGGGTATACGCAGTATTTT
TRBJ2-1 NA TRBV6-1 NA CASSDIGGYNEQFF TGTGCCAGCAGTGATATTGGAGGATACAATGAGCAGTTCTTC
TRBJ1-6 NA TRBV7-8 NA CASSPGRGSYNSPLHF TGTGCCAGCAGCCCAGGACGGGGCTCCTATAATTCACCCCTCCACTTT